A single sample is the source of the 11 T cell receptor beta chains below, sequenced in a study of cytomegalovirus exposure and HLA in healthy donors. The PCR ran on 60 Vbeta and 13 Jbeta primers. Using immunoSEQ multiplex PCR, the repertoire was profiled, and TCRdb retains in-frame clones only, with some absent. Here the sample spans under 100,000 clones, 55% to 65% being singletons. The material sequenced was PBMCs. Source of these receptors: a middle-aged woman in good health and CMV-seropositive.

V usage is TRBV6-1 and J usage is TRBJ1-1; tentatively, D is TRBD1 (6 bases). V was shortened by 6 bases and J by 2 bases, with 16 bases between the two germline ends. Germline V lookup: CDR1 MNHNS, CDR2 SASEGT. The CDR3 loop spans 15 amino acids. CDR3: CASRENRDINTEAFF. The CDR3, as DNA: TGTGCCAGCAGGGAGAACAGGGATATTAACACTGAAGCTTTCTTT.

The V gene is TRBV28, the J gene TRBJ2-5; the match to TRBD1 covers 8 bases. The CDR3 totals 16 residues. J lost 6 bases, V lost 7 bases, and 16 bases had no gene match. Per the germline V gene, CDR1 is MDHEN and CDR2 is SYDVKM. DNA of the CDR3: TGTGCCAGCACGGCAGGGGGCGGTTTCGGCGTTAAGACCCAGTACTTC. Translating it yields CASTAGGGFGVKTQYF.

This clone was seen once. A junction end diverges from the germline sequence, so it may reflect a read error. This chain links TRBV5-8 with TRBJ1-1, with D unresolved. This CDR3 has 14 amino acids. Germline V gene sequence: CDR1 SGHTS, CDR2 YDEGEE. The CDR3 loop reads CASTLGGKRTEAFF. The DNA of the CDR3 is TGTGCCAGCACCTTGGGAGGGAAGAGGACTGAAGCTTTCTTT.

The DNA for the CDR3 is TGTGCCAGCAGCTTGACTGTAGCGGGATCGACCTACAATGAGCAGTTCTTC. Its protein product is CASSLTVAGSTYNEQFF. The chain combines TRBV7-2 with TRBJ2-1; TRBD2 matches at 8 bases. CDR3 size: 17 residues. CDR1 SGHTA and CDR2 FQGNSA come from the germline V gene. J was trimmed by 2 bases and V by 3 bases; bases with no gene match: 9.

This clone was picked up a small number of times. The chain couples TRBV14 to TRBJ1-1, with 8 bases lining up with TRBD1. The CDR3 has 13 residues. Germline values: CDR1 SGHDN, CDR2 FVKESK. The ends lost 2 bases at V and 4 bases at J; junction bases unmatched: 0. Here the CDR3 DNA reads TGTGCCAGCAGCCAACAGGGGGCCACTGAAGCTTTCTTT. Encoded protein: CASSQQGATEAFF.

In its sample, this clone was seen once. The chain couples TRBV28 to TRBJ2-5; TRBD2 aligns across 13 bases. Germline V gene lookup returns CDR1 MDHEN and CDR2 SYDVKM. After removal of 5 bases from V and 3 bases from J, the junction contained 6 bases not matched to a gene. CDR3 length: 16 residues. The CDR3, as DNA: TGTGCCAGCAGTCCTCGACTAGCGGGAGGCAAAGAGACCCAGTACTTC. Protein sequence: CASSPRLAGGKETQYF. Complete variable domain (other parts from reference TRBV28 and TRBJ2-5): DVKVTQSSRYLVKRTGEKVFLECVQDMDHENMFWYRQDPGLGLRLIYFSYDVKMKEKGDIPEGYSVSREKKERFSLILESASTNQTSMYLCASSPRLAGGKETQYFGPGTRLLVL.

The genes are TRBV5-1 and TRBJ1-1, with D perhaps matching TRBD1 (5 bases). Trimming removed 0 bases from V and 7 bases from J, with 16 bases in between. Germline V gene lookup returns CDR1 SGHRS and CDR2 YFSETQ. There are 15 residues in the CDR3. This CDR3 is CASSLVAGMKNEAFF. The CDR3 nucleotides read TGCGCCAGCAGCTTGGTGGCAGGGATGAAGAATGAAGCTTTCTTT.

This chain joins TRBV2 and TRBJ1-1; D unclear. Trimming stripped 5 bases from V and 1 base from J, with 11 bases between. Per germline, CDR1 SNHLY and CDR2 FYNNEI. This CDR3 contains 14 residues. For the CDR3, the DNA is TGTGCCAGCAGTTTCAGCGCTTCGAACACTGAAGCTTTCTTT. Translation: CASSFSASNTEAFF.

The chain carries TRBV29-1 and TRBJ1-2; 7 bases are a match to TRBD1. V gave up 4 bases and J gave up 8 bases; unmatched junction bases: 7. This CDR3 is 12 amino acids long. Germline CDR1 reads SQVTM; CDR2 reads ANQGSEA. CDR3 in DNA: TGCAGCGTTGGTTCGGCAGGGGGGGGCTACACCTTC. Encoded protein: CSVGSAGGGYTF.

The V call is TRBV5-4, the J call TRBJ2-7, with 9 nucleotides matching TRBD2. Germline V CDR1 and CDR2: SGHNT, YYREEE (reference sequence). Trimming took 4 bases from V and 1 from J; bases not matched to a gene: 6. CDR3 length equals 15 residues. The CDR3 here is CASSPGGLASYEQYF. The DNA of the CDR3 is TGTGCCAGCAGCCCGGGGGGACTAGCTTCCTACGAGCAGTACTTC.

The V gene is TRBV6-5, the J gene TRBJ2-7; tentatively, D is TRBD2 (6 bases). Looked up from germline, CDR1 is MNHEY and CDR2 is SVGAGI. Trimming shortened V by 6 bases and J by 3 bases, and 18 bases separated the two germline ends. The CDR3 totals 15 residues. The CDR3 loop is CASSSFGTLDYEQYF. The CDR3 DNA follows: TGTGCCAGCAGCTCTTTCGGGACTCTCGACTACGAGCAGTACTTC.